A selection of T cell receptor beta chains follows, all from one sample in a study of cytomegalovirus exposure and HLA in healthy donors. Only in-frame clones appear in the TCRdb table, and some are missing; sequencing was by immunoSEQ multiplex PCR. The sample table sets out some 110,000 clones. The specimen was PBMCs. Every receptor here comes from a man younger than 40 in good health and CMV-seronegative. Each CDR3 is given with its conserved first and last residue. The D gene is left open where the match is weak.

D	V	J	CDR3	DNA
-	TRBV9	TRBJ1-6	CASSAAQYNSPLHF	TGTGCCAGCAGCGCCGCACAGTATAATTCACCCCTCCACTTT
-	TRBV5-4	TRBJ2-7	CASSSTRGRQYF	TGTGCCAGCAGCTCCACCAGGGGACGGCAGTACTTC
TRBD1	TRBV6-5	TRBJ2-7	CASSYGQGTYEQYF	TGTGCCAGCAGTTACGGACAGGGAACCTACGAGCAGTACTTC
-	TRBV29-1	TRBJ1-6	CSVAEGVGSPLHF	TGCAGCGTCGCCGAGGGAGTGGGTTCACCCCTCCACTTT
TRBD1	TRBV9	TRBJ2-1	CASSPRDRGSSNEQFF	TGTGCCAGCAGCCCCCGGGACAGGGGGTCTAGCAATGAGCAGTTCTTC
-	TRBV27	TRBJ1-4	CASAVEGWNEKLFF	TGTGCCAGCGCGGTTGAGGGTTGGAATGAAAAACTGTTTTTT
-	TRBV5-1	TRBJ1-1	CASSLLGQGNTEAFF	TGCGCCAGCAGCTTGTTGGGGCAGGGGAACACTGAAGCTTTCTTT
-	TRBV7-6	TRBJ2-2	CASRLQNTGELFF	TGTGCCAGCAGGTTACAGAACACCGGGGAGCTGTTTTTT
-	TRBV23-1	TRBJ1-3	CASSHRVRLPPGNTIYF	TGCGCCAGCAGTCATCGGGTGAGGCTACCTCCTGGAAACACCATATATTTT
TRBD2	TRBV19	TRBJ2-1	CASSTILAGNHNEQFF	TGTGCCAGTAGTACAATACTAGCGGGGAATCACAATGAGCAGTTCTTC
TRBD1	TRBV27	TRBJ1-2	CASSPWTGENGYTF	TGTGCCAGCAGTCCCTGGACAGGGGAAAATGGCTACACCTTC
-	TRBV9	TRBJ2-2	CASSARGRANTGELFF	TGTGCCAGCAGCGCCAGGGGAAGGGCGAACACCGGGGAGCTGTTTTTT
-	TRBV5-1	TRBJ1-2	CASSAGEAGGYTF	TGCGCCAGCAGCGCGGGTGAGGCAGGTGGCTACACCTTC
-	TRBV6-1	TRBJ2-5	CASGRQMETQYF	TGTGCCAGCGGCCGACAGATGGAGACCCAGTACTTC
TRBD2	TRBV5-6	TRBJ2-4	CATQGTSGGWRLSQYF	TGTGCCACCCAGGGAACTAGCGGGGGGTGGAGGTTATCCCAGTACTTC